A selection of T cell receptor beta chains follows, all from one sample in a study of OX40 agonist ivuxolimab in advanced cancers. The data were produced by immunoSEQ multiplex PCR, yet TCRdb's version contains in-frame clones alone and is incomplete. This sample has around 80,000 clones, with over 75% found just once. The sequencing used CD4+ or CD8+ T cells sorted from blood, collected in a trial of the OX40 agonist ivuxolimab. Receptor source: an adult with an advanced solid tumor such as melanoma, head and neck, liver or kidney cancer. The CDR3 runs from the conserved cysteine through the conserved F or W. Fields, in order: clone size, D gene, V gene, J gene, CDR3 protein. D genes are given only for firm matches. The size entry is marked missing in some rows and otherwise reads once, few, many or a size class.

NA	TRBD2	TRBV7-2	TRBJ2-7	CASGRGLAGGQREQYF
NA	TRBD1	TRBV28	TRBJ1-2	CAGGTGYGYTF
NA	NA	TRBV7-6	TRBJ2-5	CASSLSYTETQYF
few	TRBD2	TRBV5-4	TRBJ2-1	CASSPHGTSGGNEQFF
NA	NA	TRBV27	TRBJ1-1	CASSSGLLLEAFF
once	NA	TRBV30	TRBJ2-1	CAWSVRRGDEQFF
once	TRBD2	TRBV7-3	TRBJ2-1	CASSLGTSGGGQFF
once	TRBD1	TRBV11-2	TRBJ2-7	CASSLDRDDEQYF
NA	NA	TRBV7-2	TRBJ2-7	CASSFDSYEQYF
NA	NA	TRBV30	TRBJ1-5	CAWQRGAGQPQHF
NA	TRBD2	TRBV18	TRBJ2-5	CASSPTGTSGTTQYF
few	NA	TRBV6-1	TRBJ1-2	CASSRDGSEGSYTF
NA	NA	TRBV4-1	TRBJ1-3	CASSPALGVNTIYF
NA	NA	TRBV7-2	TRBJ2-3	CASSQVNRPPDTQYF
NA	TRBD1	TRBV6-5	TRBJ2-2	CASSYRQGAVTGELFF
NA	NA	TRBV18	TRBJ2-1	CASSPLPQGSYNEQFF
NA	TRBD1	TRBV2	TRBJ1-2	CASRTGQGLGYTF
NA	NA	TRBV4-3	TRBJ2-5	CASSPLGQGQETQYF